These T cell receptor beta chains were read from a single sample in a study of shared T cell receptors in the human thymus. Data came from immunoSEQ multiplex PCR; TCRdb stores just in-frame clones and leaves some out. The sample holds about 660,000 clones, more than 75% seen once. These records were also assigned to another study, of human thymus T cells.

The sample consisted of thymocytes. These receptors all stem from a boy in the first two years of life with a congenital heart defect. CDR3s include the opening cysteine and the closing phenylalanine or tryptophan.

v_call,j_call,cdr3_aa
TRBV27,TRBJ2-7,CASGTGTSGYEQYF
TRBV18,TRBJ2-7,CASSPRSGYEQYF
TRBV5-6,TRBJ2-3,CASSLDLRLATDTQYF
TRBV30,TRBJ2-1,CAWSVRGRDEQFF
TRBV30,TRBJ2-3,CAWSVTSGRSSTDTQYF
TRBV9,TRBJ2-7,CASIGRGGHEAYEQYF
TRBV30,TRBJ2-7,CAWRQKGGRRYEQYF
TRBV10-2,TRBJ2-1,CASRTRDEQFF
TRBV9,TRBJ1-5,CASSGQGSNQPQHF
TRBV18,TRBJ1-1,CASSPQQGAGTEAFF
TRBV11-2,TRBJ2-1,CASSLDLAGRLYNEQFF
TRBV7-9,TRBJ1-1,CASSKNSNTEAFF
TRBV15,TRBJ2-7,CATSRGTGGYEQYF
TRBV12-5,TRBJ1-1,CASGRTEQAFF
TRBV5-1,TRBJ2-7,CASSLALAGGATGEQYF
TRBV14,TRBJ2-3,CASTPGLAASTDTQYF
TRBV7-2,TRBJ2-1,CASSTPLSGRAYNEQFF
TRBV28,TRBJ1-5,CASSLPNRGQGNQPQHF
TRBV7-2,TRBJ1-5,CASSFDRGHGNQPQHF
TRBV6-1,TRBJ2-4,CASSEARHGAKNIQYF